A selection of T cell receptor beta chains follows, all from one sample in a study of identical twins. TCRdb analysed the 5' RACE reads with MiXCR anew, one entry per CDR3 protein. The sample has 200,000 to 250,000 distinct CDR3 sequences, about 7.5% seen once. The data also belong to a second study, concerning yellow fever vaccine responses in identical twins.

Source material: CD8+ T cells sorted from blood. All receptors come from a young woman in good health. Both conserved end residues are part of each CDR3. D genes are given only for firm matches. Clone size appears in some rows only: once, few, many, or a class for an expanded clone.

clone_size: few; v_call: TRBV3-1; d_call: TRBD1; j_call: TRBJ2-1; cdr3_aa: CASSQGPGGEPSYNEQFF; cdr3_nt: TGTGCCAGCAGCCAAGGGCCAGGGGGCGAACCTTCCTACAATGAGCAGTTCTTC
clone_size: -; v_call: TRBV20-1; d_call: -; j_call: TRBJ2-7; cdr3_aa: CSAKESSYEQYF; cdr3_nt: TGCAGTGCGAAGGAAAGCTCCTACGAGCAGTACTTC
clone_size: -; v_call: TRBV7-3; d_call: -; j_call: TRBJ2-3; cdr3_aa: CASFGWADTQYF; cdr3_nt: TGTGCCAGCTTCGGTTGGGCAGATACGCAGTATTTT
clone_size: few; v_call: TRBV5-1; d_call: -; j_call: TRBJ2-7; cdr3_aa: CASSAPGIEQYF; cdr3_nt: TGCGCCAGCAGCGCGCCGGGGATCGAGCAGTACTTC
clone_size: few; v_call: TRBV2; d_call: -; j_call: TRBJ1-5; cdr3_aa: CASSLTEGAQHF; cdr3_nt: TGTGCCAGCTCTCTGACGGAGGGAGCCCAGCATTTT
clone_size: many; v_call: TRBV28; d_call: TRBD1; j_call: TRBJ1-5; cdr3_aa: CASSLGAGGLRGNQPQHF; cdr3_nt: TGTGCCAGCAGTTTAGGGGCAGGGGGCCTGAGGGGCAATCAGCCCCAGCATTTT
clone_size: many; v_call: TRBV20-1; d_call: -; j_call: TRBJ1-1; cdr3_aa: CSARDPGRNTEAFF; cdr3_nt: TGCAGTGCTAGAGATCCCGGCAGGAACACTGAAGCTTTCTTT
clone_size: -; v_call: TRBV15; d_call: TRBD1; j_call: TRBJ2-7; cdr3_aa: CATSRDLGQGTYEQYF; cdr3_nt: TGTGCCACCAGCAGAGACTTGGGACAGGGGACCTACGAGCAGTACTTC
clone_size: many; v_call: TRBV9; d_call: -; j_call: TRBJ2-7; cdr3_aa: CASSVGGNIYEQYF; cdr3_nt: TGTGCCAGCAGCGTTGGCGGGAACATCTACGAGCAGTACTTC
clone_size: few; v_call: TRBV4-2; d_call: -; j_call: TRBJ2-1; cdr3_aa: CASSHFPDLSSYNEQFF; cdr3_nt: TGTGCCAGCAGCCACTTCCCTGACTTATCGTCCTACAATGAGCAGTTCTTC
clone_size: few; v_call: TRBV20-1; d_call: TRBD2; j_call: TRBJ2-1; cdr3_aa: CSASVRGDHNEQFF; cdr3_nt: TGCAGTGCTAGTGTCCGGGGGGATCACAATGAGCAGTTCTTC
clone_size: many; v_call: TRBV9; d_call: -; j_call: TRBJ1-2; cdr3_aa: CASSVAIDTF; cdr3_nt: TGTGCCAGCAGCGTAGCTATAGACACCTTC
clone_size: few; v_call: TRBV28; d_call: -; j_call: TRBJ1-1; cdr3_aa: CASSYMNTEASF; cdr3_nt: TGTGCCAGCAGTTACATGAACACTGAAGCTTCCTTT
clone_size: many; v_call: TRBV5-1; d_call: TRBD1; j_call: TRBJ2-7; cdr3_aa: CASSLRSGQLDEQYF; cdr3_nt: TGCGCCAGCAGCTTAAGATCGGGACAGCTCGACGAGCAGTACTTC
clone_size: few; v_call: TRBV28; d_call: -; j_call: TRBJ2-3; cdr3_aa: CASSYDWAIEVTDTQYF; cdr3_nt: TGTGCCAGCAGTTACGATTGGGCGATAGAGGTCACAGATACGCAGTATTTT
clone_size: few; v_call: TRBV12-3/TRBV12-4; d_call: TRBD2; j_call: TRBJ2-1; cdr3_aa: CASSLLSLTSGGKSSYNEQFF; cdr3_nt: TGTGCCAGCAGTTTATTGTCTCTAACTAGCGGGGGGAAGAGCTCCTACAATGAGCAGTTCTTC
clone_size: -; v_call: TRBV7-9; d_call: -; j_call: TRBJ2-2; cdr3_aa: CASTITANTGELFF; cdr3_nt: TGTGCCAGCACCATAACAGCTAACACCGGGGAGCTGTTTTTT
clone_size: many; v_call: TRBV5-5; d_call: TRBD1; j_call: TRBJ2-2; cdr3_aa: CASSLMGQGSFNTGELFF; cdr3_nt: TGTGCCAGCAGCTTGATGGGACAGGGGTCCTTCAACACCGGGGAGCTGTTTTTT
clone_size: few; v_call: TRBV20-1; d_call: TRBD2; j_call: TRBJ2-1; cdr3_aa: CSAPTSGDYNEQFF; cdr3_nt: TGCAGTGCTCCAACTAGCGGGGACTACAATGAGCAGTTCTTC
clone_size: -; v_call: TRBV7-9; d_call: TRBD1; j_call: TRBJ1-2; cdr3_aa: CASSSGTVTNVGYTF; cdr3_nt: TGTGCCAGCAGCTCTGGGACAGTAACTAATGTTGGCTACACCTTC
clone_size: many; v_call: TRBV4-1; d_call: TRBD1; j_call: TRBJ2-6; cdr3_aa: CASSQDLGTGRFSGANVLTF; cdr3_nt: TGCGCCAGCAGCCAAGATTTGGGGACAGGGAGGTTCTCTGGGGCCAACGTCCTGACTTTC
clone_size: few; v_call: TRBV20-1; d_call: -; j_call: TRBJ2-7; cdr3_aa: CSATTDSSYEQYF; cdr3_nt: TGCAGTGCTACCACGGACAGTTCTTACGAGCAGTACTTC
clone_size: many; v_call: TRBV7-8; d_call: TRBD1; j_call: TRBJ2-1; cdr3_aa: CASSLERQGRDEQFF; cdr3_nt: TGTGCCAGCAGCTTAGAAAGACAGGGGAGAGATGAGCAGTTCTTC
clone_size: many; v_call: TRBV28; d_call: TRBD2; j_call: TRBJ2-5; cdr3_aa: CASSGPGGGQETQYF; cdr3_nt: TGTGCCAGCAGTGGACCCGGCGGGGGGCAAGAGACCCAGTACTTC
clone_size: -; v_call: TRBV20-1; d_call: -; j_call: TRBJ2-1; cdr3_aa: CSAGGPGAGNNEQFF; cdr3_nt: TGCAGTGCTGGGGGGCCAGGGGCCGGCAACAATGAGCAGTTCTTC
clone_size: few; v_call: TRBV29-1; d_call: -; j_call: TRBJ2-6; cdr3_aa: CSVFSTSGANVLTF; cdr3_nt: TGCAGCGTTTTTAGTACCTCTGGGGCCAACGTCCTGACTTTC
clone_size: many; v_call: TRBV4-1; d_call: TRBD1; j_call: TRBJ2-5; cdr3_aa: CASSRRTGLETQYF; cdr3_nt: TGCGCCAGCAGCCGTAGGACAGGGCTAGAGACCCAGTACTTC
clone_size: few; v_call: TRBV25-1; d_call: TRBD1; j_call: TRBJ2-7; cdr3_aa: CASSIRSGPGQGLNWASEQYF; cdr3_nt: TGTGCCAGCAGTATTCGTAGCGGACCGGGACAGGGGCTAAACTGGGCATCCGAGCAGTACTTC
clone_size: -; v_call: TRBV7-6; d_call: TRBD1; j_call: TRBJ1-4; cdr3_aa: CASSPSRQGGEKLFF; cdr3_nt: TGTGCCAGCAGCCCTAGTAGACAGGGTGGAGAAAAACTGTTTTTT
clone_size: -; v_call: TRBV4-1; d_call: TRBD1; j_call: TRBJ2-1; cdr3_aa: CASSPLWLTGGNNEQFF; cdr3_nt: TGCGCCAGCAGCCCGTTATGGCTTACAGGGGGTAACAATGAGCAGTTCTTC
clone_size: few; v_call: TRBV28; d_call: TRBD2; j_call: TRBJ2-3; cdr3_aa: CASSPSAGITDSQYF; cdr3_nt: TGTGCCAGCAGTCCGTCAGCGGGGATCACAGATTCGCAGTATTTT
clone_size: few; v_call: TRBV28; d_call: -; j_call: TRBJ2-5; cdr3_aa: CASSFPGEGGQRETQYF; cdr3_nt: TGTGCCAGCAGTTTCCCGGGGGAGGGGGGGCAACGGGAGACCCAGTACTTC
clone_size: few; v_call: TRBV20-1; d_call: -; j_call: TRBJ2-7; cdr3_aa: CSASDPSYEQYF; cdr3_nt: TGCAGTGCTAGCGACCCCTCCTACGAGCAGTACTTC
clone_size: many; v_call: TRBV7-6; d_call: TRBD1; j_call: TRBJ1-1; cdr3_aa: CASSYATGGWNTEAFF; cdr3_nt: TGTGCCAGCAGCTACGCGACAGGGGGCTGGAACACTGAAGCTTTCTTT
clone_size: few; v_call: TRBV6-5; d_call: -; j_call: TRBJ2-7; cdr3_aa: CASGQDPYEQYF; cdr3_nt: TGTGCCAGCGGGCAGGATCCCTACGAGCAGTACTTC
clone_size: -; v_call: TRBV28; d_call: -; j_call: TRBJ2-7; cdr3_aa: CASSTGRPYEQYF; cdr3_nt: TGTGCCAGCAGCACGGGGCGGCCCTACGAGCAGTACTTC
clone_size: -; v_call: TRBV9; d_call: TRBD2; j_call: TRBJ2-2; cdr3_aa: CASSPRLAGVSTGELFF; cdr3_nt: TGTGCCAGCAGCCCCCGACTAGCGGGAGTTTCCACCGGGGAGCTGTTTTTT
clone_size: few; v_call: TRBV7-2; d_call: -; j_call: TRBJ2-5; cdr3_aa: CASSLNRGGETQYF; cdr3_nt: TGTGCCAGCAGCTTAAACAGGGGAGGAGAGACCCAGTACTTC
clone_size: few; v_call: TRBV12-3/TRBV12-4; d_call: TRBD1; j_call: TRBJ1-2; cdr3_aa: CASSLTGANYGYTF; cdr3_nt: TGTGCCAGCAGTTTAACAGGGGCGAACTATGGCTACACCTTC
clone_size: many; v_call: TRBV15; d_call: -; j_call: TRBJ1-1; cdr3_aa: CATGRDKDTEAFF; cdr3_nt: TGTGCCACTGGCCGGGACAAGGACACTGAAGCTTTCTTT